This passage covers 5 T cell receptor beta chains from one sample sequenced in a study of blood T cells in healthy people across ages. A second about 6 to 12 cycle PCR used barcoded and J-beta primers. Via MiXCR, TCRdb re-called the 5' RACE reads, giving one row per CDR3 protein. The table records hundreds of thousands of distinct CDR3 sequences, about 27% of them present only once. These same data were also listed under a study on T cells of mothers and their children.

The sample taken for sequencing was blood. The receptors were gathered from a boy aged 2-9 years in good health.

The V call is TRBV20-1, the J call TRBJ2-5; D not resolved. The DNA end lines up better with TRBJ2-1; the J call may be wrong. Germline V lookup: CDR1 DFQATT, CDR2 SNEGSKA (reference sequence). The CDR3 covers 11 residues. The CDR3 reads CSAEGVDEQFF. The CDR3 nucleotides read TGCAGTGCTGAAGGAGTCGATGAGCAGTTCTTC.

This clonotype has only a few counts. V usage is TRBV7-2 and J usage is TRBJ2-5, with TRBD1 identical over 7 bases. Trimming took 5 bases from V and 5 from J; bases not matched to a gene: 11. Germline V gives CDR1 SGHTA, CDR2 FQGNSA. The CDR3 totals 15 residues. DNA for the CDR3: TGTGCCAGCAGCGCCATACGGACAGGTCTGGAGACCCAGTACTTC. Protein product: CASSAIRTGLETQYF.

In this sample, this clonotype turned up a few times. The J gene is TRBJ2-5, the V gene TRBV10-2; 8 positions match TRBD1. The CDR3 is made up of 15 amino acids. After removal of 0 bases from V and 2 bases from J, the junction contained 2 bases not matched to a gene. Germline CDR1 is WSHSY and CDR2 is SAAADI. The CDR3: CASSESGQGQETQYF. The CDR3 region has the DNA TGCGCCAGCAGTGAGTCTGGACAGGGACAAGAGACCCAGTACTTC.

The chain is built from TRBV6-2 or TRBV6-3 and TRBJ2-7; D is ambiguous. The V end lost 4 bases, the J end lost 4 bases, and 11 bases lay between the germline ends. The CDR3 consists of 13 residues. CDR1 is MNHEY, CDR2 SVGEGT, per germline. CDR3 residues: CASSFLGLYEQYF. CDR3 DNA: TGTGCCAGCAGTTTTCTCGGGCTATACGAGCAGTACTTC.

To note about this clonotype: An end of the junction differs from the germline gene, which may be a read error. The gene calls are TRBV3-1 and TRBJ2-5; the D gene is possibly TRBD2 (6 bases). Germline V gene data show CDR1 as LGHDT and CDR2 as YNNKEL (reference sequence). This CDR3 spans 11 amino acids. In nucleotides, the CDR3 is TGTGCCAGCAGCCAAGTCGGGAGTCGGATCTTC. This codes for CASSQVGSRIF.